This entry describes one T cell receptor (beta chain). Antigen specificity is unknown. This specimen belongs to a study of T-cell reconstitution after alpha-beta-depleted transplantation in children. The TCRbeta library incorporated unique molecular identifiers. MiXCR was run by TCRdb on the PCR reads, yielding one entry per CDR3 protein. In the table there are 700,000 or so distinct CDR3 sequences, about an eighth of which are singletons. The CDR3 consists of 15 residues. With 3 bases clipped from V and 0 bases from J, the junction kept 1 base outside the gene matches. Germline assignment: CDR1 DFQATT and CDR2 SNEGSKA (reference sequence). Study results and limitations: Some patients' high day-60 TCRbeta diversity was attributed to recipient cells surviving conditioning.

The chain links TRBV20-1 to TRBJ2-6; the match to TRBD1 covers 8 bases. The sequencing used PBMCs, collected before TCRalphabeta/CD19-depleted stem cell transplant. The clonotype originates from a girl aged 2 to 9 with congenital amegakaryocytic thrombocytopenia, due to receive a stem cell transplant. The CDR3 loop is CSASQGASGANVLTF. The DNA of the CDR3 is TGCAGTGCTAGTCAGGGGGCCTCTGGGGCCAACGTCCTGACTTTC.